This TCR beta chain originates from a study of neurological immune-mediated disorders. Findings and limits, study-wide: One related-CDR3 cluster, which may be a signature, held the repertoires of 18 of 34 multiple sclerosis patients after phylogenetic grouping. The multiple sclerosis repertoire cluster showed no association with any clinical or MRI feature. The authors stated that larger cohorts are needed.

V lost 6 bases, J lost 4 bases, and 15 bases lay in between. In germline, CDR1 is MNHEY, CDR2 SVGAGI. The CDR3 contains 15 residues. Synthesis of cDNA was accomplished via 5'RACE employing 10-nucleotide random UMIs. A single run covered 15-18 subjects with over 170 million TCR-beta sequences. MiXCR, applied by TCRdb to the 5' RACE reads, yields one record per CDR3 protein. Among 80,000 to 85,000 distinct CDR3 sequences listed, 2.6% were seen once. At least ten counts were recorded for this clonotype. Its specificity is unknown. The source material was PBMCs. This sequence originates from a woman aged 30 to 39 with multiple sclerosis. J is TRBJ2-2 and V is TRBV6-5, with D perhaps matching TRBD1 (6 bases). For the CDR3, the DNA is TGTGCCAGCAGCCACCAGGGGACGAGCACCGGGGAGCTGTTTTTT. Its translation is CASSHQGTSTGELFF.